Sequencing of this T cell receptor (beta chain) was carried out in a study of cytomegalovirus exposure and HLA in healthy donors. The V and J ends lost 2 bases and 6 bases, in that order; junction bases with no gene match: 3. CDR1 SGHDN and CDR2 FVKESK come from the germline V gene. The CDR3 runs to 14 residues. Profiling relied on immunoSEQ multiplex PCR, and the TCRdb table lists in-frame clones only, not all of them. The sample records 150,000 to 200,000 clones, around 84% being singletons. Study-wide results and limits: It was 160 or so TCR beta chains that were listed as cytomegalovirus-associated.

This clone was counted a few times. The target antigen is unknown. The J gene is TRBJ2-1, the V gene TRBV14, with TRBD1 identical over 8 bases. The material sequenced was PBMCs. The clonotype was recovered from a man aged 18 to 29 in good health and CMV-seropositive. The CDR3, as DNA: TGTGCCAGCAGCCAAACAGGGGGTCTCAATGAGCAGTTCTTC. Translation gives CASSQTGGLNEQFF.